The T cell receptor beta chain under discussion was sequenced for a study of T-cell memory formation after mild COVID-19 (dated by TCRdb to 2020 to 2023). Broadly, across the study: TCR sequence clusters from the two donors were largely donor specific. T-cell clones expanding and contracting after mild COVID-19 in two donors were tracked by longitudinal TCRalpha and TCRbeta repertoire sequencing. The cohort comprised two young, previously healthy adult volunteers, one female and one male. On the study overall, not on this receptor specifically: Contracting CD4+ clones turned up mainly in the CM and EM memory subsets, whereas EMRA was where CD8+ clones were enriched. From day 15 to 85, contracting clones showed balanced CD4/CD8 phenotypes, whereas a second wave of clones that expanded from day 15 to 37 leaned towards CD4+. SARS-CoV-2 specificity was not confirmed for the second-wave clones peaking on day 37. Only two mild cases were covered in the study, and larger cohorts including severe cases with pre-infection samples were considered necessary. Some responding clones were detected in pre-infection memory, which suggested that pre-existing cross-reactive memory T cells had joined the SARS-CoV-2 response.

Ficoll-Paque density gradient centrifugation was the method used to isolate PBMCs. TCRdb shows the sequencer as Illumina NovaSeq 6000. TCRalpha and TCRbeta cDNA libraries were constructed by 5'RACE with constant-segment primers, with sample barcodes and unique molecular identifiers being introduced. RNA was extracted from every sample with Trizol reagent. Libraries were amplified in two PCR steps, with a second sample barcode and Illumina TruSeq adapters added in the second step. Sequencing of libraries was performed on an Illumina NovaSeq with 2 x 150 bp paired-end reads. In the authors' own workflow: With migec v1.2.7, reads were demultiplexed and then collapsed into UMI-guided consensus sequences. Using mixcr v2.1.11, UMI consensuses were aligned to TRA and TRB V and J templates and then assembled into clonotypes. Expanded or contracted clonotypes were those called significant by both edgeR and NoisET, with noise models trained on biological replicates. For edgeR calls, a false discovery rate-adjusted p below 0.01 and a log2 fold-change threshold of 1 were applied. As an exploratory analysis of dynamics, max-normalized trajectories of the 1000 most abundant clonotypes were examined with PCA combined with hierarchical clustering. Separately sequenced CD4+ and CD8+ repertoires were used to assign a CD4 or CD8 phenotype to each responding clone. TCRdb reanalyzed the raw reads on its own, using fastp at Q25 for trimming and MiXCR for clone calling, and kept in-frame beta chains. Here each entry gathers all rows of one CDR3 protein and keeps the most common genes and DNA. TCRdb's processing, not the authors' own work, is the source of the V and J calls. The sample yields 300,000 to 350,000 distinct CDR3 sequences; around 15% were counted once. The ten top clones hold about 20% of the sample.

Concerning this clonotype: It has no known antigen specificity. No base qualities exist here, and no much larger clone lies one base off it.

At the junction V is shortened by 1 base and J by 2 bases, with 9 bases in between. CDR1 and CDR2 are drawn from the germline V gene: LGHNA, YSLEER. Reading from cysteine to phenylalanine, the CDR3 counts 14 amino acids. Solely the CDR3 DNA is kept, with 42 bases framed from the first base. What was sequenced was PBMCs or a T cell subset sorted from them (not recorded which). The sequence derives from a young man who had mild COVID-19 (a few samples of this study predate the infection). The sample titles of this study are shuffled in the database, so cell type and time point are left out; the donor was told from shared clones. The chain is made from TRBV4-3 and TRBJ2-7; TRBD1 is perhaps the D gene, given 6 matching bases. The nucleotide sequence is given as TGCGCCAGCAGCCAAGGGACAGTTGCCTACGAGCAGTACTTC. Its protein product is CASSQGTVAYEQYF.